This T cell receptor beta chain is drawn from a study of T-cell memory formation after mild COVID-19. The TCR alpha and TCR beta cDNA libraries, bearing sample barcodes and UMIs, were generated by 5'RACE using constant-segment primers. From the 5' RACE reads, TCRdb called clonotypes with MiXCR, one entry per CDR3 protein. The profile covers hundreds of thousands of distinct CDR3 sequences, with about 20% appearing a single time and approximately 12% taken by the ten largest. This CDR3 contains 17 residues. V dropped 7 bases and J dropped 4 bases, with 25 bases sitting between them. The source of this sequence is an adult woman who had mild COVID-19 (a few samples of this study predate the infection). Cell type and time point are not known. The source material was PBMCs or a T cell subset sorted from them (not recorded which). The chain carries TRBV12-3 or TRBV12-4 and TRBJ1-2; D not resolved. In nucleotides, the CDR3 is TGTGCCAGCACCCCCCGGATTGGCACACGAGCTCCCTATGGCTACACCTTC. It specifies CASTPRIGTRAPYGYTF.